This TCR beta chain was retrieved from a study of T cells in narcolepsy. The CDR3 is 13 residues long. V lost 4 bases and J lost 8, with 14 bases in between. Germline V gene lookup returns CDR1 MGHDK and CDR2 SYGVNS. As for this clone: Its matching antigen is unknown.

Study findings and constraints: In some patient and control memory CD4+ samples, autoreactive clones were absent. Autoreactive HCRT-specific and TRIB2-specific clonotypes were marked in same-patient CSF-versus-blood CD4+ comparisons. Healthy controls reportedly lacked the autoreactive clonotypes serially found in patients' blood.

TCRdb keeps only in-frame clones here, not all; method: immunoSEQ multiplex PCR. The sample has 25,000 to 35,000 clones; 75% to 85% are singletons. Sequences were obtained from CD45RA- memory CD4+ T cells from PBMCs. This sequence was found in a human donor with narcolepsy. This rearrangement joins TRBV25-1 to TRBJ1-1; D is unclear. CDR3 protein: CASSGDPGDEAFF. CDR3 DNA: TGTGCCAGCAGTGGGGATCCCGGCGACGAAGCTTTCTTT.